This T cell receptor (beta chain) was recorded in a study of blood T cell repertoires in COVID-19. Study summary: Acute-phase and convalescent COVID-19 samples originated in the United States, Italy and Spain.

Methods used by the authors: Scientists estimated how many nucleated cells there were by amplifying reference gene primers. TCRdb keeps only in-frame clones here, not all; method: immunoSEQ multiplex PCR. That table furnishes V, J and clone size, whereas the DNA furnished D and trimming. In the table there are approximately 500,000 clones, approximately 89% of which are singletons. J lost 8 bases, V lost 4 bases, and 14 bases had no gene match. This CDR3 has 15 amino acids. Germline loops: CDR1 SGDLS, CDR2 YYNGEE. Sequenced sample: peripheral blood. This rearrangement joins TRBV9 to TRBJ1-2; 7 bases match TRBD1. The sequence was obtained from a man aged 18 to 29 with COVID-19, enrolled during active disease. This CDR3 reads CASSTRQGLGVGYTF. The DNA for the CDR3 is TGTGCCAGCAGCACCCGACAGGGATTGGGAGTGGGCTACACCTTC.